The next 11 T cell receptor beta chains were all read from a single sample in a study of cytomegalovirus exposure and HLA in healthy donors. Method: immunoSEQ multiplex PCR; TCRdb's copy keeps in-frame clones and lacks some. The sample carries around 140,000 clones, approximately 86% recorded once. Sequenced material: PBMCs. The receptors stem from a man aged 18 to 30 in good health and CMV-seropositive.

J is TRBJ2-3 and V is TRBV10-3; D perhaps matches TRBD2 (5 bases). The CDR3 has 15 amino acids. Per the germline V gene, CDR1 is ENHRY and CDR2 is SYGVKD. V was trimmed by 2 bases and J by 2 bases, leaving 11 bases between them. CDR3 DNA: TGTGCCATCAGTGAGGGTGGCGGGCTCACAGATACGCAGTATTTT. It specifies CAISEGGGLTDTQYF.

This clone has a single count. V is TRBV5-5 and J is TRBJ2-5; D may be TRBD1 (6 bases). Trimming removed 4 bases from V and 2 bases from J, with 15 bases in between. The CDR3 is 15 residues long. Germline assignment: CDR1 SGHKS and CDR2 YYEKEE (reference sequence). CDR3 DNA sequence: TGTGCCAGCAGCCGAAGGGACAACCCTCAAGAGACCCAGTACTTC. Amino acids: CASSRRDNPQETQYF.

The chain links TRBV21-1 to TRBJ2-7; the table's D call of TRBD1 was not tested on the DNA. TRBV21-1 is a documented pseudogene. CDR3 length: 18 amino acids. The CDR3 nucleotides read TGTGCCAGCAGCCCGAAAAGAGGGTCGACAGGGGTCCTCTACGAGCAGTACTTC. Translating it yields CASSPKRGSTGVLYEQYF.

This rearrangement joins TRBV6-5 to TRBJ1-6; no firm D call. Germline CDR1 reads MNHEY; CDR2 reads SVGAGI. This CDR3 spans 11 amino acids. V was shortened by 8 bases and J by 10 bases, with 9 bases between the two germline ends. The CDR3 bases are TGTGCCAGCGGGAGGGAATCACCCCTCCACTTT. This encodes CASGRESPLHF.

This chain uses TRBV7-6 with TRBJ2-5; 7 bases are a match to TRBD1. Germline CDR1 reads SGHVS; CDR2 reads FNYEAQ. CDR3 length: 12 amino acids. V lost 6 bases, J lost 5 bases, and 3 bases stayed unmatched. The CDR3: CASRTGWETQYF. In nucleotides, the CDR3 is TGTGCCAGCAGGACAGGGTGGGAGACCCAGTACTTC.

This chain connects TRBV12-5 to TRBJ1-5; D might be TRBD1 (6 bases). The CDR3 has 17 residues. CDR1 is LGHNT, CDR2 FRNRAP, per germline. V lost 5 bases and J 0 bases, leaving 17 bases between the germline ends. Here the CDR3 DNA reads TGTGCTAGTGGTATGACAGGTATCAAAGCTAGCAATCAGCCCCAGCATTTT. This translates into CASGMTGIKASNQPQHF.

CDR3 residues: CASRDRDYGYTF. In nucleotides, the CDR3 is TGTGCCAGTCGGGACAGGGACTATGGCTACACCTTC. V usage is TRBV6-1 and J usage is TRBJ1-2, with 9 bases matching TRBD1. The CDR3 runs to 12 residues. Germline V lookup: CDR1 MNHNS, CDR2 SASEGT. Trimming at V came to 9 bases and at J to 3 bases, leaving 2 bases not matched to a gene.

The rearrangement joins TRBV10-3 to TRBJ2-7, with D possibly being TRBD1 (6 bases). Deletions cut 2 bases from V and 12 bases from J, with 23 bases between. Germline lookup yields CDR1 ENHRY and CDR2 SYGVKD. The CDR3 length is 15 residues. The DNA for the CDR3 is TGTGCCATCAGTGAGAGTCGTCAGGGGCCACCGGGGAGGTACTTC. It is translated as CAISESRQGPPGRYF.

The V gene is TRBV7-6, the J gene TRBJ2-7, with 8 bases matching TRBD2. The V and J ends lost 1 base and 4 bases, in that order; junction bases with no gene match: 9. Germline V gene data show CDR1 as SGHVS and CDR2 as FNYEAQ. The CDR3 length is 16 residues. CDR3 sequence: CASSLEGPRGRYEQYF. CDR3 nucleotide sequence: TGTGCCAGCAGCTTAGAGGGGCCCCGCGGGAGGTACGAGCAGTACTTC.

A remark on this clone: The junction departs from germline at one end; a sequencing error may be responsible. J is TRBJ2-5 and V is TRBV4-2; the match to TRBD2 covers 8 bases. Germline CDR1 is LGHNA and CDR2 is YNFKEQ. The CDR3 runs 16 residues. The CDR3 region has the DNA TGTGCCAGCAGCCAAGGCTTCTCGGCGCTACGGGAGGGCCTGAACTTC. Translation gives CASSQGFSALREGLNF.

The V gene is TRBV5-1, the J gene TRBJ2-7, with 7 bases lining up with TRBD1. The length of the CDR3 is 15 residues. Per germline, CDR1 SGHRS and CDR2 YFSETQ. J lost 4 bases, V lost 4 bases, and 11 bases had no gene match. This CDR3 is CASSHGDSRGYEQYF. The CDR3 DNA reads as TGCGCCAGCAGCCATGGGGACAGCCGGGGTTACGAGCAGTACTTC.